This TCR beta chain is from a study of patients and donors after allogeneic stem cell transplantation. V shed 3 bases, J shed 0 bases, and the junction held 2 bases outside the gene matches. Germline values: CDR1 SGHTA, CDR2 FQGNSA. This CDR3 is 15 amino acids long. TCRdb re-called the RT-PCR reads through MiXCR, storing one row per CDR3 protein. In the table there are some 200,000 distinct CDR3 sequences, 41% of which are singletons. This clonotype has more than one count but fewer than ten. The clonotype was recovered from a human donor who was either an allogeneic HSCT recipient or a stem cell or donor lymphocyte infusion donor (not recorded which). It is not recorded whose cells these are; they may come from a transplant donor. V and J are TRBV7-2 and TRBJ1-3; TRBD1 matches 7 bases. Sequenced material: blood, either unsorted or a sorted T cell fraction (not recorded which). CDR3 coding DNA: TGTGCCAGCAGCTTTAACAGGGGCTCTGGAAACACCATATATTTT. This gives the protein CASSFNRGSGNTIYF. Variable domain in full (rest from reference TRBV7-2 and TRBJ1-3): GAGVSQSPSNKVTEKGKDVELRCDPISGHTALYWYRQSLGQGLEFLIYFQGNSAPDKSGLPSDRFSAERTGGSVSTLTIQRTQQEDSAVYLCASSFNRGSGNTIYFGEGSWLTVV.